The clone carrying this T cell receptor (beta chain) has more than one count but fewer than ten. The antigen is undetermined. None of the patients had undergone any treatment ahead of thyroid surgery. This entry comes from a study of metastatic and nonmetastatic thyroid tumors. Study results and limitations: Reported TCR beta diversity, measured in blood and tumor, was significantly higher for malignant thyroid tumors than for benign nodules.

Per the authors' pipeline: Construction of a distant-metastasis classifier for papillary thyroid cancer relied on CDR3 differences across clinicopathological groups. TCRdb re-processed the PCR reads through MiXCR. The V and J calls and clone size are TCRdb's, not the authors'. The sample yields some 64,000 clones, just over 4% seen once. This CDR3 has 13 amino acids. Trimming left V 2 bases short and J 3 bases short, with 11 bases between. Germline CDR1 is DFQATT and CDR2 is SNEGSKA (reference sequence). The chain joins TRBV20-1 to TRBJ2-7; no reliable D call. This clonotype was obtained from a female donor with papillary thyroid cancer or a benign thyroid nodule (not recorded which). Some clones in this sample may be carry-over from other donors' samples. Specimen: blood. CDR3 sequence: CSARSVTFYEQYF. CDR3 nucleotides: TGCAGTGCTAGAAGCGTGACCTTCTACGAGCAGTACTTC.